The 29 T cell receptor beta chains below come from one sample, sequenced in a study of T cell responses to AZD1222 COVID-19 vaccine. Profiling relied on immunoSEQ multiplex PCR, and the TCRdb table lists in-frame clones only, not all of them. The sample shows under 95,000 clones, around 88% of them seen only once. The material sequenced was peripheral blood, taken 28 days after the second AZD1222 dose. The receptors shown here come from an adult who received the AZD1222 COVID-19 vaccine.

The CDR3 DNA is TGTGCCAGCAGTTACTGGGGCGGAGGAGACACTGAAGCTTTCTTT. This sequence encodes CASSYWGGGDTEAFF. The chain recombines TRBV6-6 with TRBJ1-1; maybe TRBD1 (5 bases). V was shortened by 1 base and J by 3 bases, with 12 bases between the two germline ends. The CDR3 is 15 residues long. Germline V lookup: CDR1 MNHNY, CDR2 SVGAGI (reference sequence).

The rearrangement links TRBV6-5 to TRBJ1-4; 7 nucleotides agree with TRBD1. The CDR3 spans 15 residues. V lost 4 bases to trimming and J lost 4 bases; unmatched junction nucleotides: 6. The germline gives CDR1 MNHEY, CDR2 SVGAGI. The CDR3 bases are TGTGCCAGCAGTTCCTTGACAGGGAGTAATGAAAAACTGTTTTTT. This encodes CASSSLTGSNEKLFF.

J is TRBJ1-5 and V is TRBV4-3; no clear D. CDR3 length: 15 residues. V was trimmed by 0 bases and J by 3 bases, leaving 9 bases between them. CDR1 LGHNA and CDR2 YSLEER come from the germline V gene. CDR3 amino acids: CASSQDLANNQPQHF. CDR3 bases: TGCGCCAGCAGCCAAGATCTTGCTAACAATCAGCCCCAGCATTTT.

The V gene is TRBV4-1, the J gene TRBJ1-4; TRBD1 might be the D (5 bases). The CDR3 runs to 16 residues. CDR1 is MGHRA and CDR2 is YSYEKL in the germline V gene. Trimming removed 1 base from V and 8 bases from J, with 17 bases in between. The CDR3 DNA is TGCGCCAGCAGCCAAGGGCGGGGAACAGGAGGCGAAAAACTGTTTTTT. This gives the protein CASSQGRGTGGEKLFF.

V gene TRBV7-3 combines with J gene TRBJ2-3; the D gene is possibly TRBD2 (5 bases). CDR1 is SGHTA and CDR2 is FQGTGA in the germline V gene. The CDR3 totals 15 residues. V lost 1 base and J 2 bases, leaving 10 bases between the germline ends. This CDR3 is CASSLNGLSTDTQYF. CDR3 coding DNA: TGTGCCAGCAGCTTAAACGGACTCTCCACAGATACGCAGTATTTT.

This chain joins TRBV29-1 and TRBJ2-3, with a possible D match to TRBD1 (6 bases). This CDR3 spans 16 amino acids. Trimming removed 5 bases from V and 4 bases from J, with 22 bases in between. From germline, CDR1 is SQVTM and CDR2 ANQGSEA. The CDR3 region is CSVRDFRDTFPDTQYF. The CDR3 nucleotides are TGCAGCGTTCGTGACTTCCGGGACACTTTTCCAGATACGCAGTATTTT.

The V gene is TRBV4-2, the J gene TRBJ1-5; no reliable D call. V was clipped by 0 bases and J by 5 bases, with 8 bases between them. The V gene's germline CDR1 is LGHNA and CDR2 YNFKEQ. This CDR3 comprises 14 residues. The CDR3 DNA follows: TGTGCCAGCAGCCAAGATGCCGGGGATCAGCCCCAGCATTTT. This encodes CASSQDAGDQPQHF.

J is TRBJ2-1 and V is TRBV12-3 or TRBV12-4; D gene unclear. V was shortened by 6 bases and J by 7 bases, with 10 bases between the two germline ends. This CDR3 has 12 residues. DNA for the CDR3: TGTGCCAGCAGCTATCACGGGAATGAGCAGTTCTTC. Encoded protein: CASSYHGNEQFF.

The gene calls are TRBV2 and TRBJ2-7, with 7 nucleotides matching TRBD2. The germline V gene encodes CDR1 SNHLY and CDR2 FYNNEI. Trimming took 7 bases from V and 5 from J; bases not matched to a gene: 11. The CDR3 runs to 14 residues. The CDR3 coding sequence is TGTGCCAGCACCGGGGAGGGCAGGGACGACGAGCAGTACTTC. As protein: CASTGEGRDDEQYF.

V is TRBV10-3 and J is TRBJ1-1; maybe TRBD1 (6 bases). V lost 3 bases and J lost 5, with 13 bases in between. Per the germline V gene, CDR1 is ENHRY and CDR2 is SYGVKD. The CDR3 is 14 amino acids. In DNA, the CDR3 is TGTGCCATCAGTGATCTTCAGGGGAGGACTGAAGCTTTCTTT. Amino acid sequence: CAISDLQGRTEAFF.

V and J are TRBV6-5 and TRBJ1-2; weak D call: TRBD1 (5 bases). CDR1 is MNHEY and CDR2 is SVGAGI in the germline V gene. This CDR3 is built from 13 residues. Deletions cut 0 bases from V and 12 bases from J, with 14 bases between. CDR3 sequence reads: CASSYSTSGLDTF. CDR3 coding DNA: TGTGCCAGCAGTTACTCGACTTCAGGGTTGGACACCTTC.

The chain has TRBV28 and TRBJ1-5; 7 bases are shared with TRBD1. CDR1 is MDHEN, CDR2 SYDVKM, per germline. The CDR3 loop spans 17 amino acids. The trim removed 6 bases at V and 0 bases at J, leaving 11 bases unmatched. CDR3 region: CASSQRTGLYSNQPQHF. The CDR3 region has the DNA TGTGCCAGCAGCCAGAGGACAGGACTTTATAGCAATCAGCCCCAGCATTTT.

The chain combines TRBV4-3 with TRBJ1-6; possibly TRBD1 for D (6 bases). Germline loops: CDR1 LGHNA, CDR2 YSLEER. CDR3 length: 17 residues. Trimming removed 4 bases from V and 10 bases from J, with 23 bases in between. The CDR3, as DNA: TGCGCCAGCAGCCTTACACAGGGCGGGCAGGCGCTATCACCCCTCCACTTT. It codes for CASSLTQGGQALSPLHF.

V gene TRBV3-1 (or the pseudogene TRBV3-2) combines with J gene TRBJ1-4; D uncertain. V dropped 9 bases and J dropped 7 bases, with 15 bases sitting between them. The germline V gene has CDR1 LGHDT and CDR2 YNNKEL (reference sequence). This CDR3 is built from 13 residues. For the CDR3, the DNA is TGTGCCAGATTTCGGGGTGTGATTGAAAAACTGTTTTTT. Protein: CARFRGVIEKLFF.

The chain employs TRBV18 and TRBJ1-2; 8 nucleotides match TRBD1. The CDR3 contains 13 residues. V dropped 0 bases and J dropped 8; count of bases not matched to a gene: 2. The germline CDR1 and CDR2 sequences are KGHSH and LQKENI. CDR3 region: CASSPPTGDGYTF. The CDR3 DNA reads as TGTGCCAGCTCACCACCGACAGGGGACGGCTACACCTTC.

The chain recombines TRBV18 with TRBJ1-5; 7 nucleotides line up with TRBD1. The germline V gene encodes CDR1 KGHSH and CDR2 LQKENI. The CDR3 totals 16 residues. The trim removed 2 bases at V and 6 bases at J, leaving 10 bases unmatched. CDR3 bases: TGTGCCAGCTCACCAGGGGAGGGGGCGCAAGGTCAGCCCCAGCATTTT. Its translation: CASSPGEGAQGQPQHF.

The genes are TRBV11-2 and TRBJ2-7; TRBD2 is a possible D gene (6 bases). Germline V CDR1 and CDR2: SGHAT, FQNNGV. The CDR3 extends over 15 amino acids. V was shortened by 4 bases and J by 5 bases, with 18 bases between the two germline ends. The DNA of the CDR3 is TGTGCCAGCAGCTACTCGGCGGGGATGTTGGACGAGCAGTACTTC. It yields the protein CASSYSAGMLDEQYF.

V and J are TRBV14 and TRBJ2-5; TRBD2 matches at 10 bases. The germline V gene has CDR1 SGHDN and CDR2 FVKESK. The CDR3 length is 16 residues. V shed 4 bases, J shed 5 bases, and the junction held 10 bases outside the gene matches. Here the CDR3 reads CASSRGQRGGRETQYF. The CDR3 DNA is TGTGCCAGCAGCCGCGGGCAGCGGGGGGGCCGGGAGACCCAGTACTTC.

In this sample, this clone turned up once. V usage is TRBV6-5 and J usage is TRBJ2-6; TRBD1 matches 7 bases. V lost 2 bases and J lost 0; bases outside the gene matches: 1. Germline CDR1 is MNHEY and CDR2 is SVGAGI. CDR3 size: 16 residues. The CDR3 spells CASSYGDSSGANVLTF. CDR3 sequence (DNA): TGTGCCAGCAGTTACGGGGACAGCTCTGGGGCCAACGTCCTGACTTTC.

V and J are TRBV3-1 (or the pseudogene TRBV3-2) and TRBJ1-3; no reliable D call. Trimming left V 0 bases short and J 8 bases short, with 5 bases between. The CDR3 runs 12 residues. Germline V lookup: CDR1 LGHDT, CDR2 YNNKEL (reference sequence). This CDR3 is CASSQDRYTIYF. As DNA, the CDR3 is TGTGCCAGCAGCCAAGATCGCTACACCATATATTTT.

The rearrangement uses TRBV28 and TRBJ2-1; 10 bases are a match to TRBD1. J was trimmed by 8 bases and V by 7 bases; bases with no gene match: 11. Germline loops: CDR1 MDHEN, CDR2 SYDVKM. This CDR3 has 15 residues. CDR3 sequence (DNA): TGTGCCAGCATGACCGGGACAGGGGTTCTCGATGAGCAGTTCTTC. Its translation is CASMTGTGVLDEQFF.

J is TRBJ1-5 and V is TRBV5-6; unclear D gene. This CDR3 region has 12 residues. Germline lookup yields CDR1 SGHDT and CDR2 YYEEEE. The ends were cut back, 5 bases at V and 0 bases at J, with 3 bases in the middle. The CDR3 protein is CASSFSNQPQHF. CDR3 sequence (DNA): TGTGCCAGCAGTTTTAGCAATCAGCCCCAGCATTTT. Full variable domain (rest looked up from reference TRBV5-6 and TRBJ1-5): DAGVTQSPTHLIKTRGQQVTLRCSPKSGHDTVSWYQQALGQGPQFIFQYYEEEERQRGNFPDRFSGHQFPNYSSELNVNALLLGDSALYLCASSFSNQPQHFGDGTRLSIL.

The rearrangement links TRBV19 to TRBJ1-1; the D gene is possibly TRBD1 (5 bases). This CDR3 contains 12 residues. Germline V CDR1 and CDR2: LNHDA, SQIVND (reference sequence). Trimming removed 3 bases at V and 5 bases at J, with 7 bases between. The CDR3 is CASSMQGTEAFF. The CDR3, as DNA: TGTGCCAGTAGTATGCAGGGAACTGAAGCTTTCTTT.

The chain combines TRBV19 with TRBJ2-3; 10 nucleotides agree with TRBD2. The V gene's germline CDR1 is LNHDA and CDR2 SQIVND (reference sequence). The CDR3 extends over 17 amino acids. The V gene end was trimmed by 5 bases and the J gene end by 4 bases; junction bases not matched to a gene: 12. CDR3 in DNA: TGTGCCAGTAGTCCCCGGCCTAGCGGGGGAGAGTCAGATACGCAGTATTTT. It encodes CASSPRPSGGESDTQYF.

The chain is built from TRBV10-3 and TRBJ1-5; D perhaps matches TRBD1 (6 bases). V lost 3 bases and J 6 bases, leaving 6 bases between the germline ends. Germline V lookup: CDR1 ENHRY, CDR2 SYGVKD. This CDR3 region has 12 residues. The CDR3 region is CAISEGGQPQHF. CDR3 DNA: TGTGCCATCAGTGAAGGGGGTCAGCCCCAGCATTTT.

The chain uses TRBV7-2 and TRBJ2-3, with 14 bases lining up with TRBD2. The ends lost 2 bases at V and 4 bases at J; junction bases unmatched: 5. From germline, CDR1 is SGHTA and CDR2 FQGNSA. The length of the CDR3 is 17 residues. CDR3 nucleotide sequence: TGTGCCAGCAGCTTATCCCGGACTAGCGGGGGGTCAGATACGCAGTATTTT. It specifies CASSLSRTSGGSDTQYF.

V and J are TRBV2 and TRBJ2-7; D is unresolved. CDR3 size: 12 residues. V lost 7 bases and J 0 bases, leaving 7 bases between the germline ends. Germline CDR1 and CDR2: SNHLY and FYNNEI. The CDR3 spells CASTYTSYEQYF. The CDR3 DNA sequence: TGTGCCAGCACATACACCTCCTACGAGCAGTACTTC.

This sequence joins TRBV6-5 and TRBJ2-7; D is ambiguous. V was shortened by 6 bases and J by 4 bases, with 19 bases between the two germline ends. This CDR3 spans 15 amino acids. Germline-derived CDR1 and CDR2 are MNHEY and SVGAGI. CDR3 DNA: TGTGCCAGCAGCTACCAGAGCCAAACCATATACGAGCAGTACTTC. It specifies CASSYQSQTIYEQYF.

V usage is TRBV15 and J usage is TRBJ1-2; maybe TRBD1 (5 bases). V was cut by 1 base and J by 4 bases, with 16 bases left in between. The CDR3 contains 16 residues. CDR1 is LNHNV, CDR2 YYDKDF, per germline (reference sequence). In DNA form, the CDR3 reads TGTGCCACCAGCAGAGCCCGGGACGCTTCCCTCTATGGCTACACCTTC. Translated, it gives CATSRARDASLYGYTF.